This TCR beta chain derives from a study of metastatic and nonmetastatic thyroid tumors. Across the whole study: Comparative analysis of repertoires was undertaken across blood and tumor or nodule tissue obtained from malignant and benign thyroid patients.

Among the patients, none had received any treatment before thyroid surgery. Between the trimmed V and J ends, which lost 3 bases and 0 bases, there was a span of 11 bases. This CDR3 region has 15 residues. Many counts were recorded for this clone. Its specificity is unknown. Overall study results and limits: As reported, TCR beta diversity in blood and tumor was significantly higher in malignant thyroid tumors than in benign nodules.

In the source study's methods: A classifier of distant metastasis in papillary thyroid cancer was built from CDR3 differences (across clinicopathological groups). TCRdb ran MiXCR on the PCR reads. It is TCRdb's table, rather than the study itself, that gives the V and J calls and clone size. The sample carries 53,000 or so clones, roughly 20% recorded once. The sample was blood. This sequence originates from a female donor with papillary thyroid cancer or a benign thyroid nodule (not recorded which). Some clones in this sample may be carry-over from other donors' samples. The chain couples TRBV12-3 or TRBV12-4 to TRBJ1-2, with D perhaps matching TRBD1 (5 bases). The CDR3 loop reads CASSLGTGANYGYTF. The CDR3 DNA is TGTGCCAGCAGTTTGGGAACAGGAGCTAACTATGGCTACACCTTC.